This T cell receptor (beta chain) was retrieved from a study of T cell changes during pregnancy in multiple sclerosis (dated by TCRdb to between 2019 and 2020). Some background on the complete study: Changes in the T cell repertoire over the course of pregnancy were examined in this study in women with multiple sclerosis.

In this sample, this clone turned up once. Its antigen remains undetermined. Base qualities were left out, and no much larger clone turns up one base away. The CDR3 numbers 14 residues from cysteine through phenylalanine. Only the CDR3 part of the read is kept: 42 bases, read in frame from the first base. CDR1 and CDR2 are read off the germline V gene as SGDLS and YYNGEE. Ends trimmed: V by 0 bases, J by 4 bases; bases unmatched to a gene: 3. To prepare the library, the immunoSEQ multiplex PCR assay was applied. TCRdb took over this immuneACCESS table, retaining in-frame rearrangements with V and J assigned. Such tables are incomplete; in checked studies, under half of the missing clones stem from an unresolved V gene, and the remainder is unexplained. The sample table holds 35,000 to 40,000 clones, of which more than 90% were seen once. Less than 6.5% of the sample comes from the top ten.

The chain links TRBV9 with TRBJ1-2; TRBD1 lines up with 7 middle nucleotides. The sequencing here drew on peripheral blood, taken in the third trimester of pregnancy. This sequence originates from a female donor in good health, enrolled as a control in a pregnancy study. This receptor carries the CDR3 CASSVDAGGYGYTF. The nucleotide sequence reads TGTGCCAGCAGCGTAGACGCAGGGGGCTATGGCTACACCTTC.